These 13 T cell receptor beta chains share one sample of origin, sequenced in a study of cytomegalovirus exposure and HLA in healthy donors. Amplification used 60 Vbeta primers and 13 Jbeta primers. The protocol was immunoSEQ multiplex PCR, while the TCRdb copy is restricted to in-frame clones and leaves out a portion. The repertoire includes more than 95,000 clones, approximately 70% of them detected once, and 9.5% sits in the top ten. Sequencing was done on a sample of PBMCs. The receptors were sampled from a woman aged 40 to 50 in good health and CMV-seropositive.

This clone appeared a few times. The chain couples TRBV7-2 to TRBJ2-7, with 7 bases lining up with TRBD1. Germline V gene sequence: CDR1 SGHTA, CDR2 FQGNSA. This CDR3 region has 16 residues. J was trimmed by 5 bases and V by 5 bases; bases with no gene match: 15. The CDR3 DNA is TGTGCCAGCAGCCAAGCCCTTGACAGGGTTAGACACGAGCAGTACTTC. It is translated as CASSQALDRVRHEQYF.

The table lists this clone with a few counts. The chain couples TRBV30 to TRBJ2-1; 8 bases line up with TRBD1. Unmatched junction bases numbered 5, after V lost 2 bases and J lost 11 bases. This CDR3 is built from 12 residues. Germline V gene sequence: CDR1 GTSNPN, CDR2 SVGIG (reference sequence). This CDR3 reads CAWSQRQGKQFF. Here the CDR3 DNA reads TGTGCCTGGAGTCAAAGACAGGGGAAGCAGTTCTTC.

The genes are TRBV6-5 and TRBJ2-7, with D possibly matching TRBD1 (6 bases). V lost 6 bases, J lost 7 bases, and 19 bases lay in between. Germline V gene data show CDR1 as MNHEY and CDR2 as SVGAGI. CDR3 length: 14 residues. The CDR3 reads CASRRYRVSREQYF. CDR3 coding DNA: TGTGCCAGCAGAAGATACAGGGTGTCTAGGGAGCAGTACTTC.

The CDR3 DNA sequence: TGCGCCAGCAGCCAAGAGGTAGGGGGCGCGCCACGGGAGACCCAGTACTTC. Protein: CASSQEVGGAPRETQYF. The genes are TRBV4-1 and TRBJ2-5; 7 nucleotides align to TRBD1. CDR1 is MGHRA and CDR2 is YSYEKL in the germline V gene. CDR3 length: 17 amino acids. Unmatched junction bases numbered 12, after V lost 0 bases and J lost 5 bases.

The gene calls are TRBV21-1 and TRBJ2-7; TRBD1, the table's D call, was not compared with the DNA. TRBV21-1 is deemed a pseudogene. The CDR3 is 16 residues long. The CDR3 loop is CASSRRRQGYAYEQYF. For the CDR3, the DNA is TGTGCCAGCAGCAGGAGACGACAGGGTTATGCATACGAGCAGTACTTC.

The chain employs TRBV6-5 and TRBJ1-2; TRBD1 might be the D (6 bases). The length of the CDR3 is 14 residues. Per germline, CDR1 MNHEY and CDR2 SVGAGI. With 0 bases removed from V and 3 bases from J, the gap between germline ends came to 8 bases. The CDR3 is CASSYSTGHYGYTF. Here the CDR3 DNA reads TGTGCCAGCAGTTACTCCACAGGGCACTATGGCTACACCTTC.

V is TRBV29-1 and J is TRBJ2-7; 7 bases are a match to TRBD2. This CDR3 comprises 14 residues. From germline, CDR1 is SQVTM and CDR2 ANQGSEA. After removal of 3 bases from V and 0 bases from J, the junction contained 5 bases not matched to a gene. Here the CDR3 DNA reads TGCAGCGTTGATGGGGGGGAGCTCTCCTACGAGCAGTACTTC. Translating it yields CSVDGGELSYEQYF.

J is TRBJ2-5 and V is TRBV2; TRBD1 aligns across 9 bases. V dropped 5 bases and J dropped 4; count of bases not matched to a gene: 5. The CDR3 is 14 amino acids. The germline gives CDR1 SNHLY, CDR2 FYNNEI. This chain's CDR3 is CASSWTGEGETQYF. The CDR3 DNA follows: TGTGCCAGCAGTTGGACAGGGGAAGGAGAGACCCAGTACTTC.

The chain recombines TRBV5-4 with TRBJ1-1; 7 bases line up with TRBD1. This CDR3 has 16 residues. Looked up from germline, CDR1 is SGHNT and CDR2 is YYREEE (reference sequence). V lost 5 bases to trimming and J lost 0 bases; unmatched junction nucleotides: 10. In DNA, the CDR3 is TGTGCCAGCAGAGATTCGGACAGGCGATTGAACACTGAAGCTTTCTTT. Its translation is CASRDSDRRLNTEAFF.

J is TRBJ2-2 and V is TRBV6-5; 7 nucleotides line up with TRBD1. From germline, CDR1 is MNHEY and CDR2 SVGAGI. V lost 2 bases to trimming and J lost 5 bases; unmatched junction nucleotides: 5. The CDR3 has 15 residues. Here the CDR3 DNA reads TGTGCCAGCAGTTACGAACAGGGGACGACCGGGGAGCTGTTTTTT. Translation gives CASSYEQGTTGELFF.

This clone was seen only a few times. At one of its ends the junction is not consistent with the germline gene, which may arise from a read error. CDR3 in DNA: TGCGCCAGCAGCCAAGATTGGGGTCAACTCACGGGGAACACGATGGTTTTT. This sequence encodes CASSQDWGQLTGNTMVF. V is TRBV4-3 and J is TRBJ1-4; D unresolved. Germline-derived CDR1 and CDR2 are LGHNA and YSLEER. This CDR3 is 17 amino acids long.

CDR3 region: CSALGGPNEKLFF. The CDR3 DNA follows: TGCAGCGCCTTAGGGGGACCTAATGAAAAACTGTTTTTT. The chain combines TRBV29-1 with TRBJ1-4; possible D gene TRBD1, 6 bases. The V end lost 7 bases, the J end lost 3 bases, and 12 bases lay between the germline ends. Per the germline V gene, CDR1 is SQVTM and CDR2 is ANQGSEA. This CDR3 region has 13 residues.

V gene TRBV7-3 combines with J gene TRBJ1-1; 11 nucleotides match TRBD1. The CDR3 length is 16 residues. CDR1 SGHTA and CDR2 FQGTGA come from the germline V gene. The ends lost 4 bases at V and 5 bases at J; junction bases unmatched: 9. The CDR3 loop is CASSSRGGQGGTEAFF. The CDR3 nucleotides read TGTGCCAGCAGCTCCCGGGGGGGACAGGGGGGAACTGAAGCTTTCTTT.